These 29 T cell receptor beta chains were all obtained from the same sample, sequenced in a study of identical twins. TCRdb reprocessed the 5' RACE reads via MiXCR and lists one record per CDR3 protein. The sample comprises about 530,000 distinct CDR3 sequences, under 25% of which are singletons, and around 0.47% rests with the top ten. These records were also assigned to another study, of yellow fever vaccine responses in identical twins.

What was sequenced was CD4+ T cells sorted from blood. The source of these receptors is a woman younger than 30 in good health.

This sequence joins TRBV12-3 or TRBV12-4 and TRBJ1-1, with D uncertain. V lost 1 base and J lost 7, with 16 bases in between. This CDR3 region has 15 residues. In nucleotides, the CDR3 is TGTGCCAGCAGTTTAGTATTGGTAGCAAGCAATGAAGCTTTCTTT. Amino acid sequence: CASSLVLVASNEAFF.

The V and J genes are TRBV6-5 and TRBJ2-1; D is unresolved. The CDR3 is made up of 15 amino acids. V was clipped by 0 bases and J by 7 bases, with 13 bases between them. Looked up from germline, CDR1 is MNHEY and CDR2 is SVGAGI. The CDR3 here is CASSYSSLGINEQFF. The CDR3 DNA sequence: TGTGCCAGCAGTTACTCGAGTCTGGGCATTAATGAGCAGTTCTTC.

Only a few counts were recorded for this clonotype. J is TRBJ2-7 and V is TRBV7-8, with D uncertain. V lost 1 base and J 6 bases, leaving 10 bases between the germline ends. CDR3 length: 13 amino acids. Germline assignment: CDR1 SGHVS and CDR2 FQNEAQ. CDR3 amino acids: CASSLVVSSEQYF. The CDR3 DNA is TGTGCCAGCAGCTTAGTTGTTAGCTCCGAGCAGTACTTC. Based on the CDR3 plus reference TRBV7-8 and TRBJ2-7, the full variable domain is GAGVSQSPRYKVAKRGQDVALRCDPISGHVSLFWYQQALGQGPEFLTYFQNEAQLDKSGLPSDRFFAERPEGSVSTLKIQRTQQEDSAVYLCASSLVVSSEQYFGPGTRLTVT.

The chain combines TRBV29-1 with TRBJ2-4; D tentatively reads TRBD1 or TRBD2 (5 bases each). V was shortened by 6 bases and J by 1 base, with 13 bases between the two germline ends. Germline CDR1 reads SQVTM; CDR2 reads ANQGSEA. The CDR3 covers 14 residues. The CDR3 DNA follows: TGCAGCGTCCTAGGGGAGTCGGCCAAAAACATTCAGTACTTC. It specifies CSVLGESAKNIQYF.

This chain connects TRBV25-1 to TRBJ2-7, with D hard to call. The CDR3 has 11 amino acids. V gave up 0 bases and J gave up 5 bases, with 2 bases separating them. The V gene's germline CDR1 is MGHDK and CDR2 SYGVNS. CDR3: CASSEYHEQYF. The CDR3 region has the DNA TGTGCCAGCAGTGAATACCACGAGCAGTACTTC.

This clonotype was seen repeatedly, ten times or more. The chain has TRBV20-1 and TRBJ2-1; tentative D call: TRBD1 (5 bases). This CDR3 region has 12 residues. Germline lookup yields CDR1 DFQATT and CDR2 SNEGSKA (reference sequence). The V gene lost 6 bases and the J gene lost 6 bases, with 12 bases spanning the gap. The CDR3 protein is CSAPGRVNEQFF. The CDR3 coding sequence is TGCAGTGCGCCTGGCAGGGTCAATGAGCAGTTCTTC.

CDR3 protein: CASRYGTGISYEQYF. CDR3 nucleotide sequence: TGCGCCAGCAGGTACGGGACGGGTATTTCCTACGAGCAGTACTTC. This chain uses TRBV5-1 with TRBJ2-7; either TRBD1 or TRBD2 may fit D (5 bases each). Looked up from germline, CDR1 is SGHRS and CDR2 is YFSETQ. The germline V and J ends were trimmed by 5 bases and 1 base, with 16 bases remaining between them. The CDR3 covers 15 residues. The full variable domain, rest sourced from reference TRBV5-1 and TRBJ2-7, is KAGVTQTPRYLIKTRGQQVTLSCSPISGHRSVSWYQQTPGQGLQFLFEYFSETQRNKGNFPGRFSGRQFSNSRSEMNVSTLELGDSALYLCASRYGTGISYEQYFGPGTRLTVT.

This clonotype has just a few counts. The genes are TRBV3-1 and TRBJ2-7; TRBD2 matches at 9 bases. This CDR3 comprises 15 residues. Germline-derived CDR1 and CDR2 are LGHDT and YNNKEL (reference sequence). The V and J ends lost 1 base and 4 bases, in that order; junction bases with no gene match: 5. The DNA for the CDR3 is TGTGCCAGCAGCCAAGGGGCTAGCGGGGTTTACGAGCAGTACGTC. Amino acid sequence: CASSQGASGVYEQYV.

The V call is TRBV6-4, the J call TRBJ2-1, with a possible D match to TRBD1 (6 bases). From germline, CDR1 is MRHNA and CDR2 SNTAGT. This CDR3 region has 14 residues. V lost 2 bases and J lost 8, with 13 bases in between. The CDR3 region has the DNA TGTGCCAGCAGTGACCGGCAGGGGTGGGATGAGCAGTTCTTC. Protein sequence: CASSDRQGWDEQFF.

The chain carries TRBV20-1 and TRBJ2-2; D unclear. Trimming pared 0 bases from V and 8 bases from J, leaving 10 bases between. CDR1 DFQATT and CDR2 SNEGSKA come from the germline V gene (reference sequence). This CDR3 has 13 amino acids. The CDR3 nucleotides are TGCAGTGCTAGAGATGCTTCGGCAGGGGAGCTGTTTTTT. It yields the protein CSARDASAGELFF.

The CDR3 sequence is CASSPSGSYQETQYF. DNA for the CDR3: TGCGCCAGCAGCCCAAGCGGGTCCTACCAAGAGACCCAGTACTTC. This chain connects TRBV5-1 to TRBJ2-5, with TRBD2 as a possible D gene (6 bases). CDR1 and CDR2 (germline): SGHRS, YFSETQ. The CDR3 runs to 15 residues. V lost 4 bases and J lost 0, with 13 bases in between.

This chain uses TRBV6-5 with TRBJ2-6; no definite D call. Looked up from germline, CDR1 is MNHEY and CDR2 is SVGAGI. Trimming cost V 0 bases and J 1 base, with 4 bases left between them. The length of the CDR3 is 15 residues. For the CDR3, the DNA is TGTGCCAGCAGTTACTCTCAGTCTGGGGCCAACGTCCTGACTTTC. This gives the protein CASSYSQSGANVLTF.

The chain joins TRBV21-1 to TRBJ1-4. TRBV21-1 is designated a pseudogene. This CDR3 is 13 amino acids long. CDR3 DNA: TGTGCCAGCAGCTTACAGAAAAATGAAAAACTGTTTTTT. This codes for CASSLQKNEKLFF.

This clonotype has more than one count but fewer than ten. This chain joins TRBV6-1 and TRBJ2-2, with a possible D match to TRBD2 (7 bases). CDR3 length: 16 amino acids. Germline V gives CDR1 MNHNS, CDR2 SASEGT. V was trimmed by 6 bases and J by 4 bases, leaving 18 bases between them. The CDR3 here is CASSWGGQPSTGELFF. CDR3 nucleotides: TGTGCCAGCAGCTGGGGGGGGCAACCGAGCACCGGGGAGCTGTTTTTT.

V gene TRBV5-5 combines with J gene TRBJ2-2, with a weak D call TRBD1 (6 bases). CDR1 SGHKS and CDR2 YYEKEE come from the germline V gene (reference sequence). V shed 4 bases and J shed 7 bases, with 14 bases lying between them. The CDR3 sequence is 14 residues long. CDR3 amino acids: CASSPNSRGGELFF. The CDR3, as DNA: TGTGCCAGCAGCCCCAATAGCAGGGGCGGGGAGCTGTTTTTT. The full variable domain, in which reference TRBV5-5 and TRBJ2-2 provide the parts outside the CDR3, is DAGVTQSPTHLIKTRGQQVTLRCSPISGHKSVSWYQQVLGQGPQFIFQYYEKEERGRGNFPDRFSARQFPNYSSELNVNALLLGDSALYLCASSPNSRGGELFFGEGSRLTVL.

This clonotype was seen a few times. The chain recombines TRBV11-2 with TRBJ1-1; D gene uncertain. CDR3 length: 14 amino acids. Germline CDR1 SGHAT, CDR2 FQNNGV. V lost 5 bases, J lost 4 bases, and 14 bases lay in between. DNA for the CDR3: TGTGCCAGCAGCCAACGACAACAGCTCACTGAAGCTTTCTTT. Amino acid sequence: CASSQRQQLTEAFF. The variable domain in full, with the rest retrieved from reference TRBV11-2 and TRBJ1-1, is EAGVAQSPRYKIIEKRQSVAFWCNPISGHATLYWYQQILGQGPKLLIQFQNNGVVDDSQLPKDRFSAERLKGVDSTLKIQPAKLEDSAVYLCASSQRQQLTEAFFGQGTRLTVV.

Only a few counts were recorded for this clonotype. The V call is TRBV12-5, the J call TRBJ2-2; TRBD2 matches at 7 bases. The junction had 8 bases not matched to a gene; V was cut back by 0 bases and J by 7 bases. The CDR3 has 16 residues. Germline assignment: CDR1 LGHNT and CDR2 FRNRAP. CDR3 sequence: CASGLVPSREYGELFF. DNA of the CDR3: TGTGCTAGTGGTTTGGTACCTTCGCGGGAGTACGGGGAGCTGTTTTTT.

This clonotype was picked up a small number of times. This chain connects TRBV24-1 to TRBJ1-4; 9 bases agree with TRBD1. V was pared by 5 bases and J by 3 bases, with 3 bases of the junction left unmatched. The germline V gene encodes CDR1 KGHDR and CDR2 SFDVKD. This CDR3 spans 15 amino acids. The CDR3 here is CATSAGTGSNEKLFF. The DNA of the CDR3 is TGTGCCACCAGTGCTGGGACAGGGTCTAATGAAAAACTGTTTTTT.

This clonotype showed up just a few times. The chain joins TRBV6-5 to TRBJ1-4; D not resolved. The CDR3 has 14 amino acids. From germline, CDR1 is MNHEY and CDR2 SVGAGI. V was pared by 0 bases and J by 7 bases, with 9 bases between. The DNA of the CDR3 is TGTGCCAGCAGTTACTCGAACAACGGTGAAAAACTGTTTTTT. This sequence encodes CASSYSNNGEKLFF.

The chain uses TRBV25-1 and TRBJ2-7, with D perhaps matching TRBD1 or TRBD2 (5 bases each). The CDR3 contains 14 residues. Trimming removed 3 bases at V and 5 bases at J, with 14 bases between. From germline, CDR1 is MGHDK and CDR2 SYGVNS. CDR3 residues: CASSESGRVHEQYF. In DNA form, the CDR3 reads TGTGCCAGCAGTGAGTCAGGGCGGGTACACGAGCAGTACTTC.

The CDR3, as DNA: TGTGCCAGCAGTTTCTCGGCAGGGGCTTTCTTT. Residues: CASSFSAGAFF. The chain carries TRBV12-3 or TRBV12-4 and TRBJ1-1; D is perhaps TRBD1 (5 bases). The CDR3 runs 11 residues. The germline V and J ends were trimmed by 3 bases and 11 bases, with 10 bases remaining between them.

Written as DNA, the CDR3 is TGCAGTGCCAACCCCAACGGGGCGAACACCGGGGAGCTGTTTTTT. Translation: CSANPNGANTGELFF. The chain couples TRBV20-1 to TRBJ2-2, with a possible D match to TRBD2 (5 bases). There are 15 residues in the CDR3. V was pared by 6 bases and J by 0 bases, with 14 bases between. The germline gives CDR1 DFQATT, CDR2 SNEGSKA (reference sequence).

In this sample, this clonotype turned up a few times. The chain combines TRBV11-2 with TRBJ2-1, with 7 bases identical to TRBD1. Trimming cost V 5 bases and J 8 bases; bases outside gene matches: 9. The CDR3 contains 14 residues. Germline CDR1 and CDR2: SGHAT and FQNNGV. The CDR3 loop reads CASSQTGFGDEQFF. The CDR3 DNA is TGTGCCAGCAGCCAGACAGGGTTCGGGGATGAGCAGTTCTTC.

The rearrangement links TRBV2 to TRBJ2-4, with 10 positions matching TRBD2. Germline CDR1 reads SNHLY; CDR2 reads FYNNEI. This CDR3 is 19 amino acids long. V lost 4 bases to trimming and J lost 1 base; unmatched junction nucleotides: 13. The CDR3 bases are TGTGCCAGCAGTGTGACACTAGCGGGAATCAAAAAGGCCAAAAACATTCAGTACTTC. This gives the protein CASSVTLAGIKKAKNIQYF.

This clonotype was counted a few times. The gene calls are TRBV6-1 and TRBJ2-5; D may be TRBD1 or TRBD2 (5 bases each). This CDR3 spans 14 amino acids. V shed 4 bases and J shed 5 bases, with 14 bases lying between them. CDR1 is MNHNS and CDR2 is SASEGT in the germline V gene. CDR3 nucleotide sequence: TGTGCCAGCAGTGCCACAGGACTGGTGGAGACCCAGTACTTC. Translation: CASSATGLVETQYF.

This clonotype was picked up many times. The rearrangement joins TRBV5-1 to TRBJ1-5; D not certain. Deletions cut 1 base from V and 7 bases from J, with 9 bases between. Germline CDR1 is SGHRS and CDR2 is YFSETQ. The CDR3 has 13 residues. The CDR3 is CASSLSRGQPQHF. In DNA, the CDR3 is TGCGCCAGCAGCTTGAGCCGCGGACAGCCCCAGCATTTT.

The CDR3 coding sequence is TGTGCCACCAATGACCCGACAGCGGGAGGTGTGGCGGAGACCCAGTACTTC. It encodes CATNDPTAGGVAETQYF. This chain connects TRBV10-3 to TRBJ2-5; 9 bases line up with TRBD2. CDR3 length: 17 amino acids. Germline CDR1 ENHRY, CDR2 SYGVKD. With 10 bases clipped from V and 5 bases from J, the junction kept 20 bases outside the gene matches.

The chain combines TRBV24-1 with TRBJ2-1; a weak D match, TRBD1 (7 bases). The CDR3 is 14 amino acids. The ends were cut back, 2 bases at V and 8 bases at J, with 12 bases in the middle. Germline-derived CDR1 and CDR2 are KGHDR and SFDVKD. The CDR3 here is CATSDSRRGHEQFF. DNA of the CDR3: TGTGCCACCAGTGATTCCCGGAGGGGGCATGAGCAGTTCTTC.

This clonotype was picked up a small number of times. Here the CDR3 DNA reads TGCGCCAGCAGCCCTGGGACACGCGCAACTAATGAAAAACTGTTTTTT. The encoded protein is CASSPGTRATNEKLFF. The rearrangement uses TRBV5-1 and TRBJ1-4; tentative D call: TRBD1 (6 bases). The CDR3 is made up of 16 amino acids. Deletions cut 4 bases from V and 0 bases from J, with 13 bases between. Germline V CDR1 and CDR2: SGHRS, YFSETQ.